This is a list of T cell receptor beta chains from one sample in a study of CDR3 diversity in severe acne. TCRdb re-called the PCR reads through MiXCR, storing one row per CDR3 protein. This table holds some 85,000 distinct CDR3 sequences, about 49% found once. What was sequenced was blood. The source of these receptors is a male donor with severe acne vulgaris. CDR3s include the opening cysteine and the closing phenylalanine or tryptophan. The D gene is left open where the match is weak. The size field is filled for only some rows; it gives once, few, many or a size class.

j_gene: TRBJ1-2
abundance: once
v_gene: TRBV20-1
d_gene: .
CDR3aa: CSASGFPGKDYTF
CDR3nt: TGCAGTGCTAGTGGTTTCCCAGGGAAGGACTACACCTTC

j_gene: TRBJ2-5
abundance: .
v_gene: TRBV7-8
d_gene: .
CDR3aa: CASRASSQETQYF
CDR3nt: TGTGCCAGCAGGGCCAGTTCACAAGAGACCCAGTACTTC

j_gene: TRBJ2-2
abundance: .
v_gene: TRBV6-1
d_gene: .
CDR3aa: CASSEGRGELFF
CDR3nt: TGTGCCAGCAGTGAGGGAAGAGGGGAGCTGTTTTTT

j_gene: TRBJ2-1
abundance: few
v_gene: TRBV6-4
d_gene: TRBD2
CDR3aa: CASSGNPGGDLDEQFF
CDR3nt: TGTGCCAGCAGTGGCAACCCGGGAGGAGATTTGGATGAGCAGTTCTTC

j_gene: TRBJ2-2
abundance: .
v_gene: TRBV19
d_gene: .
CDR3aa: CASSIPSYREASNTGELFF
CDR3nt: TGTGCCAGTAGTATCCCCTCGTACAGGGAAGCCTCGAACACCGGGGAGCTGTTTTTT

j_gene: TRBJ2-5
abundance: few
v_gene: TRBV6-5
d_gene: .
CDR3aa: CASSYRIQGYKTQYF
CDR3nt: TGTGCCAGCAGTTACAGAATTCAGGGGTATAAGACCCAGTACTTC

j_gene: TRBJ2-3
abundance: .
v_gene: TRBV7-9
d_gene: .
CDR3aa: CASSPPTGRDTQYF
CDR3nt: TGTGCCAGCAGCCCACCGACAGGACGAGATACGCAGTATTTT

j_gene: TRBJ1-5
abundance: few
v_gene: TRBV6-5
d_gene: .
CDR3aa: CASSPGATNQPQHF
CDR3nt: TGTGCCAGCAGTCCCGGGGCCACTAATCAGCCCCAGCATTTT

j_gene: TRBJ1-1
abundance: few
v_gene: TRBV20-1
d_gene: .
CDR3aa: CSSLGGSEAFF
CDR3nt: TGCAGTTCCTTGGGGGGTTCTGAAGCTTTCTTT

j_gene: TRBJ2-6
abundance: .
v_gene: TRBV25-1
d_gene: TRBD1
CDR3aa: CASSLEGGAGANVLTF
CDR3nt: TGTGCCAGCAGCTTAGAAGGGGGCGCTGGGGCCAACGTCCTGACTTTC

j_gene: TRBJ1-2
abundance: .
v_gene: TRBV9
d_gene: .
CDR3aa: CASSWGGEGNYGYTF
CDR3nt: TGTGCCAGCAGCTGGGGGGGAGAGGGCAACTATGGCTACACCTTC

j_gene: TRBJ1-5
abundance: .
v_gene: TRBV6-6
d_gene: .
CDR3aa: CASSSGTLNQPQHF
CDR3nt: TGTGCCAGCAGTTCTGGCACCCTGAATCAGCCCCAGCATTTT

j_gene: TRBJ2-7
abundance: .
v_gene: TRBV7-9
d_gene: TRBD2
CDR3aa: CASSLDSVGLAGSRSYEQYF
CDR3nt: TGTGCCAGCAGCTTAGACAGTGTGGGACTAGCGGGATCGCGGTCCTACGAGCAGTACTTC

j_gene: TRBJ2-7
abundance: .
v_gene: TRBV29-1
d_gene: TRBD1
CDR3aa: CSVRDRGHYEQYF
CDR3nt: TGCAGCGTTAGGGACAGGGGGCACTACGAGCAGTACTTC

j_gene: TRBJ1-2
abundance: .
v_gene: TRBV9
d_gene: TRBD1
CDR3aa: CASIDRASNYGYTF
CDR3nt: TGTGCCAGCATAGACAGGGCCAGTAACTATGGCTACACCTTC

j_gene: TRBJ2-7
abundance: many
v_gene: TRBV20-1
d_gene: TRBD2
CDR3aa: CSATTSGRAYEQYF
CDR3nt: TGCAGTGCCACTACTAGCGGGAGGGCCTACGAGCAGTACTTC

j_gene: TRBJ1-6
abundance: .
v_gene: TRBV15
d_gene: TRBD1
CDR3aa: CATSRRQGANSPLHF
CDR3nt: TGTGCCACCAGCAGAAGACAGGGGGCAAACTCACCCCTCCACTTT

j_gene: TRBJ1-4
abundance: .
v_gene: TRBV20-1
d_gene: TRBD1
CDR3aa: CSAEGQGNEKLFF
CDR3nt: TGCAGTGCTGAAGGACAGGGTAATGAAAAACTGTTTTTT

j_gene: TRBJ2-2
abundance: few
v_gene: TRBV4-1
d_gene: .
CDR3aa: CASGPLTGELFF
CDR3nt: TGCGCCAGCGGACCCTTGACCGGGGAGCTGTTTTTT

j_gene: TRBJ1-6
abundance: .
v_gene: TRBV7-9
d_gene: .
CDR3aa: CASSLVIGGASGSPLHF
CDR3nt: TGTGCCAGCAGCTTAGTTATTGGGGGCGCTTCGGGGTCACCCCTCCACTTT

j_gene: TRBJ2-2
abundance: .
v_gene: TRBV10-1
d_gene: .
CDR3aa: CASRQDTGELFF
CDR3nt: TGCGCCAGCAGACAGGACACCGGGGAGCTGTTTTTT

j_gene: TRBJ2-7
abundance: medium-sized
v_gene: TRBV5-1
d_gene: TRBD2
CDR3aa: CASSGGTSGYDEQYF
CDR3nt: TGCGCCAGCAGCGGGGGGACTAGCGGGTACGACGAGCAGTACTTC

j_gene: TRBJ2-3
abundance: .
v_gene: TRBV24-1
d_gene: .
CDR3aa: CATRSESSSDTQYF
CDR3nt: TGTGCCACCAGGAGTGAATCTAGCTCAGATACGCAGTATTTT

j_gene: TRBJ2-1
abundance: .
v_gene: TRBV20-1
d_gene: TRBD2
CDR3aa: CSASTSGRVRNEVQFF
CDR3nt: TGCAGTGCATCGACTAGCGGGAGGGTCCGTAATGAGGTGCAGTTCTTC

j_gene: TRBJ2-3
abundance: many
v_gene: TRBV19
d_gene: .
CDR3aa: CASSELTGTLATDTQYF
CDR3nt: TGTGCCAGTAGTGAGCTCACCGGGACTCTCGCCACAGATACGCAGTATTTT

j_gene: TRBJ2-1
abundance: many
v_gene: TRBV6-1
d_gene: TRBD2
CDR3aa: CASSRGGNEQFF
CDR3nt: TGTGCCAGCAGTCGGGGGGGGAATGAGCAGTTCTTC

j_gene: TRBJ1-5
abundance: .
v_gene: TRBV3-1
d_gene: .
CDR3aa: CASSLPDQPQHF
CDR3nt: TGTGCCAGCAGCCTCCCGGACCAGCCCCAGCATTTT

j_gene: TRBJ2-1
abundance: many
v_gene: TRBV7-2
d_gene: TRBD2
CDR3aa: CASTAAGGWNEQFF
CDR3nt: TGTGCCAGCACGGCGGCGGGAGGCTGGAATGAGCAGTTCTTC

j_gene: TRBJ2-1
abundance: many
v_gene: TRBV19
d_gene: .
CDR3aa: CASSIGTGTNNEQFF
CDR3nt: TGTGCCAGTAGTATCGGAACAGGGACAAACAATGAGCAGTTCTTC

j_gene: TRBJ2-7
abundance: many
v_gene: TRBV7-9
d_gene: TRBD1
CDR3aa: CASSLGQGSDDYEQYF
CDR3nt: TGTGCCAGCAGCTTAGGACAGGGGTCTGACGACTACGAGCAGTACTTC

j_gene: TRBJ2-2
abundance: many
v_gene: TRBV30
d_gene: .
CDR3aa: CAWNPITGELFF
CDR3nt: TGTGCCTGGAATCCCATAACCGGGGAGCTGTTTTTT

j_gene: TRBJ1-5
abundance: .
v_gene: TRBV6-1
d_gene: TRBD1
CDR3aa: CASSSDTPGQGNQPQHF
CDR3nt: TGTGCCAGCAGCTCTGATACTCCGGGACAGGGAAATCAGCCCCAGCATTTT

j_gene: TRBJ1-6
abundance: .
v_gene: TRBV5-6
d_gene: .
CDR3aa: CASSLDRQGDGYNSPLHF
CDR3nt: TGTGCCAGCAGCTTAGATCGGCAGGGTGACGGCTATAATTCACCCCTCCACTTT

j_gene: TRBJ2-7
abundance: .
v_gene: TRBV29-1
d_gene: .
CDR3aa: CSVDGRDGDYEQYF
CDR3nt: TGCAGCGTCGACGGTCGGGACGGAGACTACGAGCAGTACTTC

j_gene: TRBJ2-2
abundance: .
v_gene: TRBV7-3
d_gene: .
CDR3aa: CASSLSTSGELFF
CDR3nt: TGTGCCAGCAGCTTATCTACATCCGGGGAGCTGTTTTTT

j_gene: TRBJ1-1
abundance: .
v_gene: TRBV20-1
d_gene: .
CDR3aa: CSASRPGNTEAFF
CDR3nt: TGCAGTGCTAGCCGACCAGGGAACACTGAAGCTTTCTTT

j_gene: TRBJ1-6
abundance: many
v_gene: TRBV7-3
d_gene: .
CDR3aa: CASSLSGNNSPLHF
CDR3nt: TGTGCCAGCAGCCTGTCAGGGAATAATTCACCCCTCCACTTT

j_gene: TRBJ2-7
abundance: few
v_gene: TRBV20-1
d_gene: .
CDR3aa: CSSGLPGYEQYF
CDR3nt: TGCAGCTCGGGACTCCCTGGCTACGAGCAGTACTTC

j_gene: TRBJ2-2
abundance: .
v_gene: TRBV7-6
d_gene: TRBD2
CDR3aa: CASSGGTSHTGELFF
CDR3nt: TGTGCCAGCAGCGGTGGGACTAGCCACACCGGGGAGCTGTTTTTT

j_gene: TRBJ2-3
abundance: .
v_gene: TRBV19
d_gene: .
CDR3aa: CASSIAGMADTQYF
CDR3nt: TGTGCCAGTAGTATAGCGGGGATGGCGGATACGCAGTATTTT

j_gene: TRBJ2-7
abundance: .
v_gene: TRBV7-8
d_gene: TRBD1
CDR3aa: CASSIDRVNYEQYF
CDR3nt: TGTGCCAGCAGCATCGACAGGGTAAACTACGAGCAGTACTTC

j_gene: TRBJ2-1
abundance: .
v_gene: TRBV3-1
d_gene: .
CDR3aa: CASSQELGRGSYNEQFF
CDR3nt: TGTGCCAGCAGCCAAGAGCTAGGACGGGGATCCTACAATGAGCAGTTCTTC

j_gene: TRBJ2-7
abundance: many
v_gene: TRBV5-1
d_gene: .
CDR3aa: CASSFFGGVGSYEQYF
CDR3nt: TGCGCCAGCAGCTTTTTTGGGGGAGTAGGCTCCTACGAGCAGTACTTC